This T cell receptor beta chain was retrieved from a study of blood T cell repertoires in COVID-19 (dated by TCRdb to about 2020). Turning to the overall study: Collaborator samples came from the United States, Italy and Spain and covered acute and convalescent phases of COVID-19. The prospective study material was composed of cDNA or gDNA derived from T cells, B-cell-depleted T cells, or PBMCs. Deeply sampled blood TCRbeta repertoires from subjects exposed to, actively infected with, or recovered from COVID-19 were included in the dataset. The repertoires were made available in a free public database intended to serve as a resource for research on the immune response to SARS-CoV-2. Samples were obtained from the ongoing ImmuneRACE study (first 160 participants) and from over a thousand subjects provided by 6 global collaborators. A de-identified subject ID, COVID-19 status, age in years and sex were almost always included in the sample metadata. Where available, HLA class I and class II types were taken from metadata supplied by the sample provider and were not determined by assay-based typing.

Whole blood was collected in K2EDTA tubes by collaborating institutions according to the institutions' own protocols. For TCRbeta analysis, collaborators shipped samples as frozen whole blood, isolated PBMCs, or DNA extracted from either of those sample types. TCRbeta CDR3 regions were amplified from genomic DNA by means of the immunoSEQ Assay, a bias-controlled multiplex PCR. The authors' pipeline ran thus. The number of nucleated cells in each sample was estimated by amplification of reference gene primers within the assay. To quantify the absolute abundance of each unique TCRbeta CDR3 rearrangement, sequence reads were collapsed and filtered. For each sample, productive Simpson clonality was calculated as the square root of Simpson's diversity index over productive rearrangements. The source is immuneACCESS, and TCRdb retained only in-frame sequences with V and J called. Part of the clones is not carried over; for the studies checked, unresolved V genes explain less than half of this, and the remainder is unexplained. V and J calls and clone size come straight from that table; D and trimming were deduced from the DNA. The sample profile shows approximately 290,000 clones; 80% to 90% of them were found once. Around 0.8% of the sample rests with the top ten.

Reading the germline V gene (reference sequence) gives CDR1 SGHAT and CDR2 FQDESV. The CDR3 goes from the cysteine to the phenylalanine over 15 residues. Here the CDR3 DNA is all that survives: 45 bases in frame from base 1. Here V drops 3 bases and J drops 0 bases, and the junction holds 5 bases not matched to any gene. In regard to this clone: There is no known antigen for this receptor. No base quality information exists; no much larger clone differs at one position.

Broader findings and caveats from the paper: How much clinical and demographic metadata was included differed by source and by participant, and the metadata was provided uncurated.

The V and J segments used are TRBV11-1 and TRBJ2-7; 7 central nucleotides agree with TRBD2. The sample comprised peripheral blood. The sequence derives from a man aged 25-45 years with acute or convalescent COVID-19. This receptor has the CDR3 CASSFRSGTSYEQYF. The DNA sequence reads TGTGCCAGCAGCTTCCGCAGCGGGACCTCCTACGAGCAGTACTTC.